What follows are 22 T cell receptor beta chains derived from one specimen sequenced in a study of T-cell reconstitution after alpha-beta-depleted transplantation in children. Preparation of the TCRbeta library was carried out with unique molecular identifiers. In TCRdb, the PCR reads were re-called with MiXCR into one record per CDR3 protein. The sample includes 480,000 or so distinct CDR3 sequences, about 10% of them seen just once. The sequencing used PBMCs, collected before TCRalphabeta/CD19-depleted stem cell transplant. The receptors derive from a child under 10 years old with inherited bone marrow failure, due to receive a stem cell transplant.

This clonotype was seen many times. J is TRBJ1-4 and V is TRBV20-1, with 7 bases that match TRBD1. Germline CDR1 DFQATT, CDR2 SNEGSKA (reference sequence). The J segment lost 8 bases and the V segment lost 6 bases, leaving 15 bases of the junction unmatched. The CDR3 is made up of 15 amino acids. The CDR3 spells CSARNSDEGQEKLFF. DNA of the CDR3: TGCAGTGCCCGAAATTCGGATGAGGGACAGGAAAAACTGTTTTTT.

This clonotype was seen at least ten times. V is TRBV5-6 and J is TRBJ2-7; TRBD1 aligns across 9 bases. CDR3 size: 14 residues. The V gene's germline CDR1 is SGHDT and CDR2 YYEEEE. J was trimmed by 2 bases and V by 1 base; bases with no gene match: 1. The CDR3 loop reads CASSLWDRAYEQYF. CDR3 nucleotide sequence: TGTGCCAGCAGCTTGTGGGACAGGGCCTACGAGCAGTACTTC.

On this clonotype: A much larger clonotype is one base distant, so this may be a read error. The chain combines TRBV4-1 with TRBJ2-1, with 11 bases aligning to TRBD2. CDR3 size: 14 residues. CDR1 and CDR2 from the germline V gene are MGHRA and YSYEKL. CDR3 DNA sequence: TGCGCCAGCAGCGTGGGACTAGCGGACAATGACCAGTTCTTC. Amino acids: CASSVGLADNDQFF.

The J gene is TRBJ1-6, the V gene TRBV4-3; D is ambiguous. The V gene lost 1 base and the J gene lost 7 bases, with 8 bases spanning the gap. Germline V gene lookup returns CDR1 LGHNA and CDR2 YSLEER. The CDR3 covers 14 residues. DNA for the CDR3: TGCGCCAGCAGCCAAGCTCTTATAAATTCACCCCTCCACTTT. Translated: CASSQALINSPLHF.

The chain links TRBV12-3 or TRBV12-4 to TRBJ1-2; D might be TRBD1 (6 bases). V gave up 1 base and J gave up 8 bases, with 20 bases separating them. There are 16 residues in the CDR3. For the CDR3, the DNA is TGTGCCAGCAGTTTAGTGGGTGGCGGGGGCCCTAACGGCTACACCTTC. Its translation: CASSLVGGGGPNGYTF.

This clonotype was detected ten times or more. This sequence joins TRBV11-2 and TRBJ2-1; D uncertain. The germline CDR1 and CDR2 sequences are SGHAT and FQNNGV. The CDR3 is 11 amino acids. Trimming cost V 2 bases and J 10 bases, with 6 bases left between them. The CDR3 nucleotides read TGTGCCAGCAGCTTAAGTAGCGAGCAGTTCTTC. Residues: CASSLSSEQFF.

This clonotype was detected ten times or more. The V call is TRBV9, the J call TRBJ2-7, with a weak D call TRBD1 (6 bases). This CDR3 has 14 residues. Germline V gene sequence: CDR1 SGDLS, CDR2 YYNGEE. V lost 2 bases and J 2 bases, leaving 11 bases between the germline ends. The CDR3 DNA is TGTGCCAGCAGCGTCGAGGACAGCACCTACGAGCAGTACTTC. This sequence encodes CASSVEDSTYEQYF.

The table lists this clonotype with many counts. The chain links TRBV12-3 or TRBV12-4 to TRBJ2-5; D not resolved. The CDR3 length is 14 residues. Trimming pared 3 bases from V and 4 bases from J, leaving 12 bases between. CDR3 in amino acids: CASSFLALGETQYF. DNA of the CDR3: TGTGCCAGCAGTTTTCTGGCCTTGGGAGAGACCCAGTACTTC.

This clonotype appeared many times. The rearrangement links TRBV20-1 to TRBJ1-2, with D unresolved. Germline-derived CDR1 and CDR2 are DFQATT and SNEGSKA (reference sequence). The V gene lost 2 bases and the J gene lost 4 bases, with 14 bases spanning the gap. The CDR3 runs 14 residues. CDR3 coding DNA: TGCAGTGCTAGACCAATGGGAGCAGGCTATGGCTACACCTTC. Its protein product is CSARPMGAGYGYTF.

This clonotype was counted many times. J is TRBJ2-7 and V is TRBV7-2, with D perhaps TRBD2 (6 bases). Trimming shortened V by 1 base and J by 3 bases, and 13 bases separated the two germline ends. Germline CDR1 and CDR2: SGHTA and FQGNSA. There are 15 residues in the CDR3. DNA for the CDR3: TGTGCCAGCAGCTTAGAGAGTAGCGGACTCTACGAGCAGTACTTC. It codes for CASSLESSGLYEQYF.

This clonotype was seen repeatedly, ten times or more. J is TRBJ1-5 and V is TRBV7-2; D is uncertain. CDR1 is SGHTA, CDR2 FQGNSA, per germline. The CDR3 has 15 amino acids. V was pared by 3 bases and J by 4 bases, with 13 bases between. The chain's CDR3 is CASSLEPRRNQPQHF. As DNA, the CDR3 is TGTGCCAGCAGCTTGGAGCCGCGCAGGAATCAGCCCCAGCATTTT.

This clonotype was seen ten or more times. This chain uses TRBV5-1 with TRBJ2-7; D is possibly TRBD1 (6 bases). V was clipped by 3 bases and J by 3 bases, with 7 bases between them. This CDR3 region has 12 residues. CDR1 is SGHRS, CDR2 YFSETQ, per germline. As DNA, the CDR3 is TGCGCCAGCAGCTGGGACAACTACGAGCAGTACTTC. It yields the protein CASSWDNYEQYF.

This clonotype was picked up many times. The rearrangement uses TRBV10-3 and TRBJ1-2; 7 bases are a match to TRBD1. V lost 3 bases, J lost 4 bases, and 5 bases stayed unmatched. The length of the CDR3 is 14 residues. Germline V gene lookup returns CDR1 ENHRY and CDR2 SYGVKD. The CDR3 sequence: CAISERGGAYGYTF. CDR3 DNA: TGTGCCATCAGTGAAAGAGGGGGCGCCTATGGCTACACCTTC.

This clonotype was observed at least ten times. V usage is TRBV15 and J usage is TRBJ2-5; D is unclear. The CDR3 sequence is 16 residues long. The V end was cut by 0 bases, the J end by 0 bases, with 11 bases between. Germline V gene sequence: CDR1 LNHNV, CDR2 YYDKDF (reference sequence). DNA of the CDR3: TGTGCCACCAGCAGAGATCGGCGACGGAACCAAGAGACCCAGTACTTC. As protein: CATSRDRRRNQETQYF.

Many counts were recorded for this clonotype. The J gene is TRBJ2-3, the V gene TRBV7-8; weak D call: TRBD2 (5 bases). The CDR3 length is 17 residues. Germline CDR1 and CDR2: SGHVS and FQNEAQ. Trimming removed 1 base from V and 1 base from J, with 15 bases in between. Here the CDR3 reads CASSLEEKRRRTDTQYF. The CDR3 nucleotides read TGTGCCAGCAGCTTAGAGGAGAAGCGGAGACGCACAGATACGCAGTATTTT.

This clonotype came up many times. The V gene is TRBV20-1, the J gene TRBJ2-5; D unresolved. The V gene lost 7 bases and the J gene lost 2 bases, with 8 bases spanning the gap. Germline values: CDR1 DFQATT, CDR2 SNEGSKA (reference sequence). The CDR3 sequence is 11 residues long. The CDR3 loop reads CSVSSQETQYF. CDR3 in DNA: TGCAGTGTTAGTTCGCAAGAGACCCAGTACTTC.

This clonotype appeared a single time. A single base separates this from a much larger clone, so it may be a read error. This chain uses TRBV6-2 or TRBV6-3 with TRBJ1-2, with D tentatively TRBD1 (5 bases). Trimming shortened V by 6 bases and J by 2 bases, and 7 bases separated the two germline ends. The CDR3 loop spans 12 amino acids. CDR1 is MNHEY, CDR2 SVGEGT, per germline. DNA of the CDR3: TGTGCCAGCAGGGCAGGGAACTATGGCTACACCTTC. Protein sequence: CASRAGNYGYTF.

At least ten counts were recorded for this clonotype. The V and J genes are TRBV10-3 and TRBJ1-1; D not certain. This CDR3 has 16 amino acids. Germline CDR1 ENHRY, CDR2 SYGVKD. The V and J ends lost 4 bases and 3 bases respectively, with 18 bases between them. DNA for the CDR3: TGTGCCATCAGTGTGGGCAGGAATTTGAAGGACACTGAAGCTTTCTTT. It codes for CAISVGRNLKDTEAFF.

The sample holds many counts of this clonotype. V and J are TRBV7-9 and TRBJ2-1, with D maybe TRBD2 (6 bases). The CDR3 loop spans 14 amino acids. CDR1 is SEHNR and CDR2 is FQNEAQ in the germline V gene (reference sequence). V was shortened by 4 bases and J by 2 bases, with 9 bases between the two germline ends. The CDR3 protein is CASSSGATYNEQFF. The CDR3 nucleotides read TGTGCCAGCAGCTCGGGAGCCACCTACAATGAGCAGTTCTTC.

This clonotype was seen ten or more times. The rearrangement uses TRBV9 and TRBJ2-7; 7 nucleotides line up with TRBD2. The germline CDR1 and CDR2 sequences are SGDLS and YYNGEE. Unmatched junction bases numbered 8, after V lost 3 bases and J lost 2 bases. The CDR3 is 15 amino acids. The CDR3 region is CASSASSRGAYEQYF. CDR3 DNA: TGTGCCAGCAGCGCCAGCTCCCGGGGGGCCTACGAGCAGTACTTC.

In its sample, this clonotype was seen many times. The rearrangement joins TRBV18 to TRBJ2-1; 13 nucleotides match TRBD2. V was clipped by 3 bases and J by 9 bases; unmatched bases: 5. The CDR3 loop spans 15 amino acids. Germline V gene sequence: CDR1 KGHSH, CDR2 LQKENI. For the CDR3, the DNA is TGTGCCAGCTCACCGGGGACTAGCGGGAAGTCTGAGCAGTTCTTC. Protein product: CASSPGTSGKSEQFF.

The sample holds many counts of this clonotype. This chain uses TRBV25-1 with TRBJ2-7; 9 bases are shared with TRBD2. V was pared by 4 bases and J by 5 bases, with 6 bases of the junction left unmatched. The V gene's germline CDR1 is MGHDK and CDR2 SYGVNS. The CDR3 runs 14 residues. The CDR3 protein is CASSVEREAHEQYF. CDR3 nucleotide sequence: TGTGCCAGCAGTGTAGAGCGGGAGGCCCACGAGCAGTACTTC.